This T cell receptor beta chain appears in the sequencing data of a study of Ad26.COV2.S vaccination and SARS-CoV-2 variants. Notes on the study in general: Researchers cautioned that TCR breadth and depth analyses may have underestimated total T cell responses. Similar non-spike TCR breadth was observed in recipients of vaccine and of placebo.

Assay used: immunoSEQ multiplex PCR; TCRdb lists only in-frame clones, some missing. The data contain about 480,000 clones, approximately 90% of them singletons. With regard to this clone: Antigen: not known. The same CDR3 can be traced to other DNA sequences in this sample.

The V gene end was trimmed by 3 bases and the J gene end by 2 bases; junction bases not matched to a gene: 6. This CDR3 has 16 amino acids. From germline, CDR1 is LNHDA and CDR2 SQIVND (reference sequence). The sample's treatment: about 20 received Ad26.COV2.S at low or high dose, single or two shots; 5 received placebo; per-sample allocation not given. It was on day 63 after the first vaccine or placebo injection that samples were taken. Wuhan-strain spike was delivered by a replication-incompetent Ad26 vector. This TCR derives from a person aged 18-65 years who received the Ad26.COV2.S COVID-19 vaccine or a placebo. V gene TRBV19 combines with J gene TRBJ2-3; 9 bases line up with TRBD2. This sample comprised peripheral blood, obtained in a trial of Ad26.COV2.S vaccine versus placebo. The DNA for the CDR3 is TGTGCCAGTAGTATTGGGCTAGCGGGGAACACAGATACGCAGTATTTT. Translating it yields CASSIGLAGNTDTQYF.